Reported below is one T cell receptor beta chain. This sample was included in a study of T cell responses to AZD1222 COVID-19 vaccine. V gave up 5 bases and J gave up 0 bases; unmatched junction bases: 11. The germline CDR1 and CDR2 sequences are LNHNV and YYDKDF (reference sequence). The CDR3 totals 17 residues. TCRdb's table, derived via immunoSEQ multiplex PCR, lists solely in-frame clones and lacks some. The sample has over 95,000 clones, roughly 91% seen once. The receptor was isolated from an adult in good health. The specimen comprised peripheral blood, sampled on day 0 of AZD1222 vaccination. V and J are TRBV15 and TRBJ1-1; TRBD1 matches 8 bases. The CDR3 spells CATSPHGQGSMNTEAFF. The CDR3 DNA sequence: TGTGCCACCAGCCCCCACGGACAGGGCTCTATGAACACTGAAGCTTTCTTT.